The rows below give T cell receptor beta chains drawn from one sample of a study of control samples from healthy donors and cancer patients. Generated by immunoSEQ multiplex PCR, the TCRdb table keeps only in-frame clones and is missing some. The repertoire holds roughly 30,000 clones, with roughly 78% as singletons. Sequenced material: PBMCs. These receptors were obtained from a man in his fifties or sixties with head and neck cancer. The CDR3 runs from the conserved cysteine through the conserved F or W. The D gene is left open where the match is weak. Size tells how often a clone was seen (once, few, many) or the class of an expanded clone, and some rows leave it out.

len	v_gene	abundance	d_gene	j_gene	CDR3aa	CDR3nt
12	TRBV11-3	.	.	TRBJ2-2	CASSSHTGELFF	TGTGCCAGCAGCTCCCATACCGGGGAGCTGTTTTTT
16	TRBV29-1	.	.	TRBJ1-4	CSVVGLGGLRYEKLFF	TGCAGCGTTGTGGGCCTGGGGGGGCTGAGGTATGAAAAACTGTTTTTT
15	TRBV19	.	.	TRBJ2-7	CASSLTEGTSYEQYF	TGTGCCAGTAGCCTGACTGAGGGTACCTCCTACGAGCAGTACTTC
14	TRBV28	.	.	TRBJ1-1	CASSSLTENTEAFF	TGTGCCAGCAGTTCGCTCACAGAGAACACTGAAGCTTTCTTT
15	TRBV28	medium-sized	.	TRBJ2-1	CASTLTPNSDNEQFF	TGTGCCAGCACCCTGACTCCCAATTCGGACAATGAGCAGTTCTTC
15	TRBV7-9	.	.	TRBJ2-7	CASSPDSRISYEQYF	TGTGCCAGCAGTCCTGACAGCCGAATATCCTACGAGCAGTACTTC
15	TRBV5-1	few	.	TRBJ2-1	CASSLGGGDYNEQFF	TGCGCCAGCAGCTTGGGAGGCGGGGACTACAATGAGCAGTTCTTC
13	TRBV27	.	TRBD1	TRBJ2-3	CASKTGGTDTQYF	TGTGCCAGCAAAACAGGGGGCACAGATACGCAGTATTTT
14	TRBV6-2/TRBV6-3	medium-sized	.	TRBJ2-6	CASSYSSGANVLTF	TGTGCCAGCAGTTACAGCTCTGGGGCCAACGTCCTGACTTTC
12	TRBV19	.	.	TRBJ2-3	CASRGRTDTQYF	TGTGCCAGTAGAGGAAGAACGGATACGCAGTATTTT
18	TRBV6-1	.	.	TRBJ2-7	CASSEAGNWGAGLREQYF	TGTGCCAGCAGTGAAGCAGGGAACTGGGGGGCGGGACTGCGGGAGCAGTACTTC
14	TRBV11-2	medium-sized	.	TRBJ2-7	CASSLDPFAYEQYF	TGTGCCAGCAGCTTAGATCCGTTTGCCTACGAGCAGTACTTC
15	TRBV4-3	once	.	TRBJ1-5	CASSQDQGWNQPQHF	TGCGCCAGCAGCCAAGATCAGGGGTGGAATCAGCCCCAGCATTTT
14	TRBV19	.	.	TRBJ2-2	CASTPQVGTGELFF	TGTGCCAGTACCCCCCAAGTGGGCACCGGGGAGCTGTTTTTT
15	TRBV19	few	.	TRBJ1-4	CASRGLGGSNEKLFF	TGTGCCAGTAGAGGGCTAGGGGGTAGTAATGAAAAACTGTTTTTT
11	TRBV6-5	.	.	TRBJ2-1	CATFRGNEQFF	TGTGCCACCTTCCGTGGGAATGAGCAGTTCTTC
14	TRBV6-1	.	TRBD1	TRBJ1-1	CASSEVRGDTEAFF	TGTGCCAGCAGTGAAGTCAGGGGGGACACTGAAGCTTTCTTT
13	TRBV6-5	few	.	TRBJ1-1	CASLKAGSTEAFF	TGTGCCAGCCTAAAGGCAGGGAGTACTGAAGCTTTCTTT
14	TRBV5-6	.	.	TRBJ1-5	CASSLGSGLQPQHF	TGTGCCAGCAGCTTGGGGTCAGGGCTTCAGCCCCAGCATTTT
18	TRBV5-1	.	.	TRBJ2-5	CASSLDGPSSLLQETQYF	TGCGCCAGCAGCTTGGATGGGCCTAGTAGTCTACTTCAAGAGACCCAGTACTTC
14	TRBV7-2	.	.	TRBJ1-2	CASSLADGNYGYTF	TGTGCCAGCAGCTTAGCGGACGGAAACTATGGCTACACCTTC
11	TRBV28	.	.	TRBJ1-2	CASSSDYGYTF	TGTGCCAGCAGTTCCGACTATGGCTACACCTTC
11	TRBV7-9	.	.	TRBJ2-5	CASSLLETQYF	TGTGCCAGCAGCTTATTAGAGACCCAGTACTTC
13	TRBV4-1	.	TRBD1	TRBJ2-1	CASSFDRVREQFF	TGCGCCAGCAGCTTCGACAGGGTGAGGGAGCAGTTCTTC
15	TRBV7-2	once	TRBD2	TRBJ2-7	CASSAKTSGSYEQYF	TGTGCCAGCAGCGCAAAAACTAGCGGCTCCTACGAGCAGTACTTC
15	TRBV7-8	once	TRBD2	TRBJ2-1	CASSFLLAGHNEQFF	TGTGCCAGCAGCTTCTTACTAGCGGGACACAATGAGCAGTTCTTC
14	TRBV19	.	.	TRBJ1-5	CASSDGVSNQPQHF	TGTGCCAGTAGTGATGGGGTTAGCAATCAGCCCCAGCATTTT
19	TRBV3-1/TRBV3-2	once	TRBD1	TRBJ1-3	CASSQPLGTGVGTGNTIYF	TGTGCCAGCAGCCAACCGCTAGGGACAGGGGTGGGTACTGGAAACACCATATATTTT
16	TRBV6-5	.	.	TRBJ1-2	CASSYAWRGAGYGYTF	TGTGCCAGCAGCTACGCGTGGCGGGGCGCAGGCTATGGCTACACCTTC
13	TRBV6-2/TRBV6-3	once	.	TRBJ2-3	CASSRDSTDTQYF	TGTGCCAGCAGTCGGGACAGCACAGATACGCAGTATTTT
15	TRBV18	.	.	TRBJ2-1	CASNPWRSSSNEQFF	TGTGCCAGCAACCCTTGGCGGAGCTCCTCCAATGAGCAGTTCTTC
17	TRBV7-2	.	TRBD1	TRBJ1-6	CASSLEGRTSGGSPLHF	TGTGCCAGCAGTCTGGAGGGACGGACTTCAGGGGGATCACCCCTCCACTTT
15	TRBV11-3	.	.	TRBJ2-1	CASSQSGLYDNEQFF	TGTGCCAGCAGCCAATCGGGACTTTATGACAATGAGCAGTTCTTC
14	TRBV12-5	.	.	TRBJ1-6	CASAPDSYNSPLHF	TGTGCTAGTGCCCCGGACAGCTATAATTCACCCCTCCACTTT
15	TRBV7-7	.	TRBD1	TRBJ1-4	CASSAGGTGREKLFF	TGTGCCAGCAGCGCAGGGGGGACAGGGCGGGAAAAACTGTTTTTT
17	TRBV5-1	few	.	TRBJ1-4	CASSLAVRTATNEKLFF	TGCGCCAGCAGCTTGGCCGTAAGAACAGCAACTAATGAAAAACTGTTTTTT
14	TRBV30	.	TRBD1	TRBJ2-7	CAWSPPTGMNEQYF	TGTGCCTGGAGTCCCCCGACAGGGATGAACGAGCAGTACTTC
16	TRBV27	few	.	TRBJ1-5	CASSARQERGNQPQHF	TGTGCCAGCAGTGCCCGACAGGAACGGGGCAATCAGCCCCAGCATTTT
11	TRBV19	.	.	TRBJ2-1	CARDLWNEQFF	TGTGCCAGGGACCTCTGGAATGAGCAGTTCTTC
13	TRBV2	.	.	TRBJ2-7	CASSIAAAYEQYF	TGTGCCAGCAGTATAGCGGCCGCCTACGAGCAGTACTTC
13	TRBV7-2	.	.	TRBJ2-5	CASSLGQGETQYF	TGTGCCAGCAGCTTAGGGCAGGGAGAGACCCAGTACTTC
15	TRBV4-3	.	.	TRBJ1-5	CASSQAGTGNQPQHF	TGCGCCAGCAGCCAAGCCGGGACGGGCAATCAGCCCCAGCATTTT
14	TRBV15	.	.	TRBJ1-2	CATSRIRGNYGYTF	TGTGCCACCAGCCGTATAAGGGGTAACTATGGCTACACCTTC
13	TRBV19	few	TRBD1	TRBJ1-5	CATWDRGNQPQHF	TGTGCCACCTGGGACAGGGGAAATCAGCCCCAGCATTTT
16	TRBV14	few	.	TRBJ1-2	CASSQDRGGTGYGYTF	TGTGCCAGCAGCCAAGATCGCGGCGGGACCGGGTATGGCTACACCTTC